This T cell receptor beta chain stems from a study of identical twins. TCRdb ran MiXCR on the 5' RACE reads and lists one entry per CDR3 protein. The sample yields about 720,000 distinct CDR3 sequences, roughly 8% seen once. Germline V gives CDR1 SGHRS, CDR2 YFSETQ. The V segment lost 0 bases and the J segment 4 bases; nucleotides outside the gene matches: 6. The CDR3 sequence is 16 residues long. The same specimen was also included in a second study, on yellow fever vaccine responses in identical twins.

This chain connects TRBV5-1 to TRBJ2-3; 9 bases are a match to TRBD2. The sequencing sample was made of PBMCs. The sequence was collected from a woman aged 18-35 years in good health. The CDR3 here is CASSLGVGLASDTQYF. In DNA form, the CDR3 reads TGCGCCAGCAGCTTGGGGGTAGGACTAGCGTCAGATACGCAGTATTTT.